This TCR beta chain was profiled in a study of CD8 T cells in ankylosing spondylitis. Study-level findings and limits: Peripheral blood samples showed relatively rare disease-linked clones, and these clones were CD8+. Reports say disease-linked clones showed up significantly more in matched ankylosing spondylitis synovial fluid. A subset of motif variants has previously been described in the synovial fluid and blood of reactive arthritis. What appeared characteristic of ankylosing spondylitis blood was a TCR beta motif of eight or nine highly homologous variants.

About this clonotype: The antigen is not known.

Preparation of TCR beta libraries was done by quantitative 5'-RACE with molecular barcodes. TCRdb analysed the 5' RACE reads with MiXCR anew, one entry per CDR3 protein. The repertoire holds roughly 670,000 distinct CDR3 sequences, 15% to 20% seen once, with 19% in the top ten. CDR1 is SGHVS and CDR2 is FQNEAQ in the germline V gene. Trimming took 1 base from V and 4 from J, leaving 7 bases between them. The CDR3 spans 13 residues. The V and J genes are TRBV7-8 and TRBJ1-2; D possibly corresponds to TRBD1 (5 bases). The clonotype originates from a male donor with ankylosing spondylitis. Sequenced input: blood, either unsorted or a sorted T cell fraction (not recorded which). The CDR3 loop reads CASSLGRAYGYTF. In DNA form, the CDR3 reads TGTGCCAGCAGCTTAGGCAGGGCCTATGGCTACACCTTC.